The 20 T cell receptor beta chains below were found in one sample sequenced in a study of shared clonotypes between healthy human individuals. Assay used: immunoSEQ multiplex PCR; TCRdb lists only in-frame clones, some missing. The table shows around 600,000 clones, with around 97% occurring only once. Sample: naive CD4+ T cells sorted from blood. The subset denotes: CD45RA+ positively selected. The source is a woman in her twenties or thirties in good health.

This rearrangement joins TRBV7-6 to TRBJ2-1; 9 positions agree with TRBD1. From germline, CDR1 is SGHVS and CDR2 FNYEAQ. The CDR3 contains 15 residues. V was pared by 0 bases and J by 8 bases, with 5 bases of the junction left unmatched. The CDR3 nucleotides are TGTGCCAGCAGCTTAGCGGGACAGGGTTTCTATGAGCAGTTCTTC. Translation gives CASSLAGQGFYEQFF.

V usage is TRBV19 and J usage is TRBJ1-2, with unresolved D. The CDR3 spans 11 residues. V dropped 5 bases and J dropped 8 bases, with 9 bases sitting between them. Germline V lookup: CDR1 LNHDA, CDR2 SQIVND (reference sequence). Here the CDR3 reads CASSPGGGYTF. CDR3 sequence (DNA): TGTGCCAGTAGTCCCGGCGGAGGCTACACCTTC.

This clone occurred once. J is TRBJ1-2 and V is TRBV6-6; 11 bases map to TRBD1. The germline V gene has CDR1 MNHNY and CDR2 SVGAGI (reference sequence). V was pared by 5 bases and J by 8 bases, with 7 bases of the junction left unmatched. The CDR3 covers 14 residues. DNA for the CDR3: TGTGCCAGCAGTGTCGGGACAGGGGGAGTCGGCTACACCTTC. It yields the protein CASSVGTGGVGYTF.

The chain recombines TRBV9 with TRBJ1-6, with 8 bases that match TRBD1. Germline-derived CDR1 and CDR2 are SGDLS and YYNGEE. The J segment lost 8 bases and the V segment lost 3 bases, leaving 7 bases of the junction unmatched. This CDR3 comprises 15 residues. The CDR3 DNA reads TGTGCCAGCAGCGCCGAAGGGACAGGCCATTCACCCCTCCACTTT. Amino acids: CASSAEGTGHSPLHF. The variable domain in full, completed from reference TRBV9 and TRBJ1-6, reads DSGVTQTPKHLITATGQRVTLRCSPRSGDLSVYWYQQSLDQGLQFLIQYYNGEERAKGNILERFSAQQFPDLHSELNLSSLELGDSALYFCASSAEGTGHSPLHFGNGTRLTVT.

The CDR3 bases are TGTGCCAGCAGTTTATTGGGATATGGCTACACCTTC. Amino acid sequence: CASSLLGYGYTF. The chain links TRBV28 to TRBJ1-2, with no clear D. V lost 1 base and J 5 bases, leaving 5 bases between the germline ends. In germline, CDR1 is MDHEN, CDR2 SYDVKM. This CDR3 is built from 12 residues.

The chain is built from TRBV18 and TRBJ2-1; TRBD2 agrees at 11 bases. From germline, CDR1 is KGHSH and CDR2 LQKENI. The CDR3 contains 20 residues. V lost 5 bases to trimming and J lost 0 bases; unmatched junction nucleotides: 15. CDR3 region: CASSSRSLAGGSSSYNEQFF. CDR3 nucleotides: TGTGCCAGCTCATCAAGGAGTCTAGCGGGAGGTTCGAGCTCCTACAATGAGCAGTTCTTC.

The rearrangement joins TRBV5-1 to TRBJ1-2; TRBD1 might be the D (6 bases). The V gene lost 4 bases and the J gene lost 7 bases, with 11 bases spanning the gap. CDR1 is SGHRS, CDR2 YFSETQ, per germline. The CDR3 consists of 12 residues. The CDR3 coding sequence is TGCGCCAGCAGCCACTACAGGGTTGGCTACACCTTC. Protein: CASSHYRVGYTF.

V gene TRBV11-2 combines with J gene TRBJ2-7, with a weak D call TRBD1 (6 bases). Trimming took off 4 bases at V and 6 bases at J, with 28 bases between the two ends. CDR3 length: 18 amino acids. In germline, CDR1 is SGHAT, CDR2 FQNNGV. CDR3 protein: CASSYSSAGYRAKGEQYF. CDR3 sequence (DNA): TGTGCCAGCAGCTACTCATCTGCCGGATACAGGGCAAAGGGCGAGCAGTACTTC.

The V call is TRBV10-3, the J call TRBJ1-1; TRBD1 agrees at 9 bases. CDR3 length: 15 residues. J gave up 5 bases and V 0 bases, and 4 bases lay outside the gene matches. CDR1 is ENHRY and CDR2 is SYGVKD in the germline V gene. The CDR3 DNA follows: TGTGCCATCAGTGAGTCGGGACAGGGTCGGACTGAAGCTTTCTTT. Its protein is CAISESGQGRTEAFF.

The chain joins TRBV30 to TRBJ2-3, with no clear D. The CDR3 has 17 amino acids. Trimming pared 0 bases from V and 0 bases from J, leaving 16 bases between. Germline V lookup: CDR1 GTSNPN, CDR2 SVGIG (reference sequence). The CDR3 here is CAWSVLRERSSTDTQYF. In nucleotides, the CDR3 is TGTGCCTGGAGTGTACTTCGTGAGCGTAGTAGCACAGATACGCAGTATTTT.

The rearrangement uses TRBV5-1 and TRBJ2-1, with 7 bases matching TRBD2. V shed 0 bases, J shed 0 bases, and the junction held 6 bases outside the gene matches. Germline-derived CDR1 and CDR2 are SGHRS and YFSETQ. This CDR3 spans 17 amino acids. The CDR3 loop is CASSLGTSASSYNEQFF. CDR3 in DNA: TGCGCCAGCAGCTTGGGAACTAGCGCCAGCTCCTACAATGAGCAGTTCTTC.

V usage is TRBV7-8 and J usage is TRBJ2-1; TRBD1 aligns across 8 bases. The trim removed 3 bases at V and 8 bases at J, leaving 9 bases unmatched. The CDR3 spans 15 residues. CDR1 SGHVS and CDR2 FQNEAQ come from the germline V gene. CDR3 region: CASSLDRVEVDEQFF. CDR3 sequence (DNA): TGTGCCAGCAGCTTGGACAGGGTGGAGGTTGATGAGCAGTTCTTC.

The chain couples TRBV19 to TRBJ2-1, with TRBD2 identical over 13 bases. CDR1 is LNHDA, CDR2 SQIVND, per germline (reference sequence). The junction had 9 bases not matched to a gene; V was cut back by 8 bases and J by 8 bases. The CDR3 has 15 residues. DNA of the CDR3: TGTGCCAGTCAGGCCGGGACTAGCGGGATCGATGAGCAGTTCTTC. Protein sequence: CASQAGTSGIDEQFF.

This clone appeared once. CDR3 loop: CASSFLSGRAYEQYF. As DNA, the CDR3 is TGCGCCAGCAGCTTCCTTAGCGGGAGGGCCTACGAGCAGTACTTC. The chain employs TRBV5-1 and TRBJ2-7, with 11 bases fitting TRBD2. The germline V gene has CDR1 SGHRS and CDR2 YFSETQ. The V gene end was trimmed by 2 bases and the J gene end by 2 bases; junction bases not matched to a gene: 3. The CDR3 runs 15 residues.

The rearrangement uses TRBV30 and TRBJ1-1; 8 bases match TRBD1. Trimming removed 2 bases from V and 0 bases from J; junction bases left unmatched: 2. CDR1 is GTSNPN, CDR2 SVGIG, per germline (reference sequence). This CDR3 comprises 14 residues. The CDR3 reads CAWSMTGVNTEAFF. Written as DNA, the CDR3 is TGTGCCTGGAGTATGACAGGGGTGAACACTGAAGCTTTCTTT.

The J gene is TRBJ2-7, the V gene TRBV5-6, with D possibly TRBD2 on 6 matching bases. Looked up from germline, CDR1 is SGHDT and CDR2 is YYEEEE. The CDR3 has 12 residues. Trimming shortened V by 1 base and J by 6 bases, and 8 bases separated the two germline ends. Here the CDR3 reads CASSLSAGEQYF. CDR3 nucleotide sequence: TGTGCCAGCAGCTTGTCAGCGGGCGAGCAGTACTTC. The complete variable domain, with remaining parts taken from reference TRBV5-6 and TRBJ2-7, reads DAGVTQSPTHLIKTRGQQVTLRCSPKSGHDTVSWYQQALGQGPQFIFQYYEEEERQRGNFPDRFSGHQFPNYSSELNVNALLLGDSALYLCASSLSAGEQYFGPGTRLTVT.

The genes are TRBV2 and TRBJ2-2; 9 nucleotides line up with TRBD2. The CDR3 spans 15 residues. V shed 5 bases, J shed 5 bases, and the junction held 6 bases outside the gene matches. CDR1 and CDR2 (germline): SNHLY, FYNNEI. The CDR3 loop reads CASSRLAGRTGELFF. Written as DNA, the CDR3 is TGTGCCAGCAGTCGGCTAGCGGGACGGACCGGGGAGCTGTTTTTT.

The CDR3 sequence is CASSVDRNTEAFF. CDR3 DNA sequence: TGTGCCAGCAGCGTGGACAGGAACACTGAAGCTTTCTTT. The rearrangement uses TRBV5-6 and TRBJ1-1, with a tentative D call TRBD1 (6 bases). The CDR3 is made up of 13 amino acids. Trimming pared 4 bases from V and 1 base from J, leaving 8 bases between. The germline V gene encodes CDR1 SGHDT and CDR2 YYEEEE.

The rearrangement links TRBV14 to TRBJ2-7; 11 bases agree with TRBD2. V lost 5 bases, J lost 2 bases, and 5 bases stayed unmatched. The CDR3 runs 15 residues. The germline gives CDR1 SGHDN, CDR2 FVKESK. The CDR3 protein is CASSFLAGGAYEQYF. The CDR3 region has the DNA TGTGCCAGCAGCTTTCTAGCGGGAGGCGCCTACGAGCAGTACTTC.

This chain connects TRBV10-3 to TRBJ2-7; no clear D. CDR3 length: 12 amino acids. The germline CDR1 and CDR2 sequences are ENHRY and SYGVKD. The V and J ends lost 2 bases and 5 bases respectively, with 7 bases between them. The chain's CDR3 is CAISEGLDEQYF. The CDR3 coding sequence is TGTGCCATCAGTGAGGGTTTAGACGAGCAGTACTTC.